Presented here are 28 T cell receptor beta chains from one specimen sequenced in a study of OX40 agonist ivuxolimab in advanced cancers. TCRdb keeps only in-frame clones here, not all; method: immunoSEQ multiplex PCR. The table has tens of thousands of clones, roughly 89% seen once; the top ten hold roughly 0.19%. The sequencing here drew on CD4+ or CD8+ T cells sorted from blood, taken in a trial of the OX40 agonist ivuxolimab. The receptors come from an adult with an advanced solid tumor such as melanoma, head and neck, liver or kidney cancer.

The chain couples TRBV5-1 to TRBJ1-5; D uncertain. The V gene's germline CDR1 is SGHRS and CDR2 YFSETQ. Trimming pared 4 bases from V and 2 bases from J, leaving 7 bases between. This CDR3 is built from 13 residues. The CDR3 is CASSQSGNQPQHF. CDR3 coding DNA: TGCGCCAGCAGCCAGTCGGGCAATCAGCCCCAGCATTTT.

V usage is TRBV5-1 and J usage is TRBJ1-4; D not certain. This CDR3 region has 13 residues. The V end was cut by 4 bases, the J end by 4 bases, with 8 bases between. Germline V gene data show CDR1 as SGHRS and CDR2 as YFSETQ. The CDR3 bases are TGCGCCAGCAGCCTGGCAGGTAATGAAAAACTGTTTTTT. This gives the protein CASSLAGNEKLFF.

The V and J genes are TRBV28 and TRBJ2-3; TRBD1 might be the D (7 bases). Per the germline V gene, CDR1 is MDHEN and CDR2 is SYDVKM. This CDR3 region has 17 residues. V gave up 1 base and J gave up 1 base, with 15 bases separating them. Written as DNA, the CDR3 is TGTGCCAGCAGTTTATCGGGGGTGGGACAGCGCACAGATACGCAGTATTTT. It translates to CASSLSGVGQRTDTQYF.

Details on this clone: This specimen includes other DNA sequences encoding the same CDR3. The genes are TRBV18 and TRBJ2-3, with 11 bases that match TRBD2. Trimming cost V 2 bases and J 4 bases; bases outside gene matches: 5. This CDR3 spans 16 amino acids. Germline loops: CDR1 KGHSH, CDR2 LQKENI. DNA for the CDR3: TGTGCCAGCTCACCATTAGCGGGGGGGCAAGCAGATACGCAGTATTTT. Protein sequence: CASSPLAGGQADTQYF.

CDR3 bases: TGTGCCAGCAGTCCCCCGGGACTAGCGGGGGACTACGAGCAGTACGTC. Residues: CASSPPGLAGDYEQYV. The chain has TRBV28 and TRBJ2-7; TRBD2 agrees at 14 bases. This CDR3 spans 16 amino acids. The J segment lost 3 bases and the V segment lost 5 bases, leaving 6 bases of the junction unmatched. Germline V gene data show CDR1 as MDHEN and CDR2 as SYDVKM.

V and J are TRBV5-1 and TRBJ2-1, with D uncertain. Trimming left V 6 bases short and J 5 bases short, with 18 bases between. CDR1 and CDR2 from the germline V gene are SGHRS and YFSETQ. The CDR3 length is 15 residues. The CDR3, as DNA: TGCGCCAGCACTATGATACCCGGCGGACACAATGAGCAGTTCTTC. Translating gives CASTMIPGGHNEQFF.

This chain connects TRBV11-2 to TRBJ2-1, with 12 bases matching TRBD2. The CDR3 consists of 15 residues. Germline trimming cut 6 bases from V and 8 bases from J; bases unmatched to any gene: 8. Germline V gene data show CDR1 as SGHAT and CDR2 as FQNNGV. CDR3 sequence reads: CASRRLAGGSYEQFF. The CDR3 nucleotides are TGTGCCAGCAGACGCCTAGCGGGAGGGTCATATGAGCAGTTCTTC.

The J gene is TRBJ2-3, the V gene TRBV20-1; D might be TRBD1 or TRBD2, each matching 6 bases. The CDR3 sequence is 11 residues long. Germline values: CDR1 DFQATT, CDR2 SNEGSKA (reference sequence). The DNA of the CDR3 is TGCACGGGGGCCGGCGGGGATACGCAGTATTTT. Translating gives CTGAGGDTQYF.

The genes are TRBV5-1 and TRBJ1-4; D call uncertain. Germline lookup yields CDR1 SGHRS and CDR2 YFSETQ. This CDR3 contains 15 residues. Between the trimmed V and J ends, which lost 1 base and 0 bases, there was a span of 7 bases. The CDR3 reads CASSLNSATNEKLFF. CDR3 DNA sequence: TGCGCCAGCAGCTTGAACTCCGCAACTAATGAAAAACTGTTTTTT.

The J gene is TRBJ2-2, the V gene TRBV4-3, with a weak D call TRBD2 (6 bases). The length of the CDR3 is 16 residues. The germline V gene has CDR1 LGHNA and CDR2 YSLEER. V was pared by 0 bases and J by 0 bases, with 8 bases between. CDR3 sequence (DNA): TGCGCCAGCAGCCAAGAGGCGGGATCGAACACCGGGGAGCTGTTTTTT. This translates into CASSQEAGSNTGELFF.

CDR3 residues: CASSFSSEKLFF. CDR3 sequence (DNA): TGTGCCAGCAGTTTTTCCAGCGAAAAACTGTTTTTT. This chain connects TRBV28 to TRBJ1-4; D is unclear. The ends were cut back, 3 bases at V and 8 bases at J, with 7 bases in the middle. The CDR3 has 12 amino acids. Germline V gene sequence: CDR1 MDHEN, CDR2 SYDVKM.

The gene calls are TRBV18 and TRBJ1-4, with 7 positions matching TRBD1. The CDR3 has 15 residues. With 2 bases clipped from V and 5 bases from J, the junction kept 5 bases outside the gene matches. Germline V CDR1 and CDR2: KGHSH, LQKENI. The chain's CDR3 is CASSPYSQGNEKLFF. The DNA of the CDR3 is TGTGCCAGCTCACCATATTCACAGGGGAATGAAAAACTGTTTTTT. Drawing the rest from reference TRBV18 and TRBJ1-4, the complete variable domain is NAGVMQNPRHLVRRRGQEARLRCSPMKGHSHVYWYRQLPEEGLKFMVYLQKENIIDESGMPKERFSAEFPKEGPSILRIQQVVRGDSAAYFCASSPYSQGNEKLFFGSGTQLSVL.

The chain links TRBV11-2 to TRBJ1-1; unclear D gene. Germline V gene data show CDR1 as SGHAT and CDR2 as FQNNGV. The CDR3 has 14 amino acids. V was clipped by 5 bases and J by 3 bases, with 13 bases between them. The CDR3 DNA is TGTGCCAGCAGCCGTCGCGGGGAACACACTGAAGCTTTCTTT. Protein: CASSRRGEHTEAFF.

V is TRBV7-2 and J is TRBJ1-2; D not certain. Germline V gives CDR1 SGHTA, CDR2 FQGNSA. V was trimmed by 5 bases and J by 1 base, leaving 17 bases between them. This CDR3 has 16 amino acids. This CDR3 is CASSPQLGGNNYGYTF. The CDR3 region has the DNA TGTGCCAGCAGCCCCCAACTGGGTGGGAATAACTATGGCTACACCTTC.

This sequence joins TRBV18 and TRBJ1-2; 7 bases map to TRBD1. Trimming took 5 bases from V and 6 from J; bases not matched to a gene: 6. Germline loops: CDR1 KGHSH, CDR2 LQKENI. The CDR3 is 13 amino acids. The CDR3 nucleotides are TGTGCCAGCTCATATATTGGACAGGATGGCTACACCTTC. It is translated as CASSYIGQDGYTF.

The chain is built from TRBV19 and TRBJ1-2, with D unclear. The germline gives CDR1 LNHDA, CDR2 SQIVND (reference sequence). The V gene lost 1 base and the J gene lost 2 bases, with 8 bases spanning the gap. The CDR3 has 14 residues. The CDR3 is CASSIVQANYGYTF. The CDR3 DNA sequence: TGTGCCAGTAGTATAGTTCAGGCCAACTATGGCTACACCTTC.

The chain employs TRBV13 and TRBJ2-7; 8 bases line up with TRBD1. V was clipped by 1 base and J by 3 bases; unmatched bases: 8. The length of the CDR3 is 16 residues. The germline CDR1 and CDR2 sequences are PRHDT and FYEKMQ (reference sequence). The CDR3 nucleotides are TGTGCCAGCAGCTTAGAGAAACAGGGGGGCGTCTACGAGCAGTACGTC. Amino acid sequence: CASSLEKQGGVYEQYV.

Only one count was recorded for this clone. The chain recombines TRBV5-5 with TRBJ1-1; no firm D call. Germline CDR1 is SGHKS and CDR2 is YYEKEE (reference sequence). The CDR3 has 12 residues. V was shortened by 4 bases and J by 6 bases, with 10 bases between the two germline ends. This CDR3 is CASSPALSEAFF. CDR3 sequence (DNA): TGTGCCAGCAGCCCGGCCCTTTCTGAAGCTTTCTTT.

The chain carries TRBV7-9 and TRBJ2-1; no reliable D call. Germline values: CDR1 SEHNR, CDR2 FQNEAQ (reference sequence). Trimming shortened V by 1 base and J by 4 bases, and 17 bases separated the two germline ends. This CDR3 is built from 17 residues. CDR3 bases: TGTGCCAGCAGCTTAGGCTCAAACCGGGCCCAGTACAATGAGCAGTTCTTC. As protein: CASSLGSNRAQYNEQFF. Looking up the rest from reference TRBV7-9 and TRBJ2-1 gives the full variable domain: DTGVSQNPRHKITKRGQNVTFRCDPISEHNRLYWYRQTLGQGPEFLTYFQNEAQLEKSRLLSDRFSAERPKGSFSTLEIQRTEQGDSAMYLCASSLGSNRAQYNEQFFGPGTRLTVL.

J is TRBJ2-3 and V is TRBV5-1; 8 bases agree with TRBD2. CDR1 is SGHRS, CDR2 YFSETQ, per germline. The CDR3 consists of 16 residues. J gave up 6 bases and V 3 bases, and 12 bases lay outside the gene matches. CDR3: CASSSTRSGSPDTQYF. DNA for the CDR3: TGCGCCAGCAGCTCGACCCGCAGCGGGAGCCCCGATACGCAGTATTTT.

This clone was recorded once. The CDR3 protein is CASSLRDRTYEQYF. CDR3 DNA: TGTGCCAGCAGCTTAAGGGACAGGACCTACGAGCAGTACTTC. V gene TRBV13 combines with J gene TRBJ2-7, with TRBD1 matching over 8 bases. CDR1 and CDR2 from the germline V gene are PRHDT and FYEKMQ (reference sequence). Germline trimming cut 2 bases from V and 2 bases from J; bases unmatched to any gene: 2. The length of the CDR3 is 14 residues.

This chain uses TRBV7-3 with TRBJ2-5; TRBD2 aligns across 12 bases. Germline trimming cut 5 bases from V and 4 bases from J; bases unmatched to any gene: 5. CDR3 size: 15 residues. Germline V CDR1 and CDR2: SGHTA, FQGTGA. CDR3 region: CASSPSGGAGETQYF. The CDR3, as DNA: TGTGCCAGCAGCCCTAGCGGGGGGGCCGGAGAGACCCAGTACTTC.

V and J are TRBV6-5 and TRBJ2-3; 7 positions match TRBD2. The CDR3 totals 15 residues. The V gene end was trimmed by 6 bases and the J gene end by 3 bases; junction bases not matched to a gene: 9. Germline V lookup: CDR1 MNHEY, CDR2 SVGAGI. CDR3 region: CASRPPGGGTDTQYF. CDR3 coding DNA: TGTGCCAGCAGACCCCCTGGGGGGGGAACAGATACGCAGTATTTT.

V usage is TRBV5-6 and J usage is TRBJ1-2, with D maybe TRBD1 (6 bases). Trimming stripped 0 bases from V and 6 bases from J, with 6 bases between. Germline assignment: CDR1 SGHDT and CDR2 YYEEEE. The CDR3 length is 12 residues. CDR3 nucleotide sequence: TGTGCCAGCAGCTTGGGGACAGATGGCTACACCTTC. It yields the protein CASSLGTDGYTF.

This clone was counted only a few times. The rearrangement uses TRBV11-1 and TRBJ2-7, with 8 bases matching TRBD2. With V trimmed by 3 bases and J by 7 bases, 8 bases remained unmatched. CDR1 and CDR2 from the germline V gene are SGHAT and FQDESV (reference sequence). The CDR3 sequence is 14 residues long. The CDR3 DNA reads TGTGCCAGCAGCTTCGGGGGGGCGTTTAGGGAGCAGTACTTC. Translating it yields CASSFGGAFREQYF.

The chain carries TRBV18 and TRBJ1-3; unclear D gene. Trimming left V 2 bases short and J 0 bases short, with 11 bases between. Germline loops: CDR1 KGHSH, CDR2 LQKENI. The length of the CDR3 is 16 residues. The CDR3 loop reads CASSPAGPHSGNTIYF. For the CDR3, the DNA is TGTGCCAGCTCACCAGCCGGGCCCCACTCTGGAAACACCATATATTTT.

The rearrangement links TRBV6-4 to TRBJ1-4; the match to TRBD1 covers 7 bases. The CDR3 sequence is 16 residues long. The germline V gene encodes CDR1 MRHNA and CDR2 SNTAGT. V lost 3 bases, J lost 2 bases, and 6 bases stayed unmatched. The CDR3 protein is CASSEDRPWTNEKLFF. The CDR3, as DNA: TGTGCCAGCAGTGAGGACAGGCCGTGGACTAATGAAAAACTGTTTTTT.

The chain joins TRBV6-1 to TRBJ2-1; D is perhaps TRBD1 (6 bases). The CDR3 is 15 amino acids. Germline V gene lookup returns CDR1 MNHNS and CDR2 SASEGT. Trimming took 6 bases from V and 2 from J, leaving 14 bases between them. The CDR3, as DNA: TGTGCCAGCAGGCCCAGGGGTTCGGCCTACAATGAGCAGTTCTTC. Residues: CASRPRGSAYNEQFF.